This T cell receptor (beta chain) appears in the sequencing data of a study of blood T cells in healthy people across ages. With a J-beta primer mix and a sample-barcoded 5' primer, a second PCR ran 7 to 11 cycles. One entry per CDR3 protein, called by TCRdb with MiXCR from the 5' RACE reads. The table has hundreds of thousands of distinct CDR3 sequences, 35% to 40% seen once. The germline gives CDR1 SGHDT, CDR2 YYEEEE. This CDR3 has 14 residues. The V segment lost 4 bases and the J segment 0 bases; nucleotides outside the gene matches: 4. This clonotype appeared many times. Sequencing was carried out using blood. The rearrangement links TRBV5-6 to TRBJ2-7; 7 bases fit TRBD2. This TCR came from a man aged 18-30 years in good health. The CDR3 spells CASSRGVSSYEQYF. The CDR3 coding sequence is TGTGCCAGCAGCCGGGGGGTTAGCTCCTACGAGCAGTACTTC.